This T cell receptor (beta chain) was sequenced for a study of blood T cell repertoires in COVID-19. Study-level information: The study drew acute and convalescent COVID-19 samples from the United States, Italy and Spain. Sources were T cells, B-cell-depleted T cells, or PBMCs; the material itself was cDNA or gDNA.

The CDR3 sequence is 15 residues long. Germline V lookup: CDR1 SGHTA, CDR2 FQGTGA. The V end was cut by 2 bases, the J end by 9 bases, with 17 bases between. As handled by the study authors: Amplification of reference gene primers provided the estimated nucleated cell counts. Repertoires were generated with immunoSEQ multiplex PCR, while TCRdb's copy carries only in-frame clones and drops some. The V and J calls and clone size were taken over from that table, and D and trimming were inferred from the DNA. The table lists 120,000 to 150,000 clones, 80% to 90% of them singletons, with 2.6% in the top ten.

The rearrangement uses TRBV7-3 and TRBJ2-1; possible D gene TRBD2, 5 bases. The sequenced material came from peripheral blood. This TCR was sampled from a human donor with acute or convalescent COVID-19. The donor label of this sample is uncertain. CDR3 sequence (DNA): TGTGCCAGCAGCTTATCGGGATCGAAAGCCGGTGAGCAGTTCTTC. This codes for CASSLSGSKAGEQFF.